This paragraph reports one T cell receptor beta chain. As originally analysed: Cell counts per sample came from amplifying reference gene primers. Clones were read by immunoSEQ multiplex PCR, and TCRdb kept only the in-frame ones, dropping some. For V, J and clone size, that table is used; D and trimming come from the DNA. The data contain some 400,000 clones, roughly nine tenths of them singletons. These data come from a study of blood T cell repertoires in COVID-19. The V end was cut by 2 bases, the J end by 4 bases, with 15 bases between. The CDR3 runs 16 residues. Germline values: CDR1 MNHEY, CDR2 SVGAGI. Each participant's cohort was designated according to participant-reported clinical history. Symptom resolution, clearance, or two negative PCRs marked donors in Cohort 3 as recovered.

The receptor's source is a young man who had recovered from COVID-19. Sequencing input: PBMCs or T cells enriched from blood (not recorded which). The rearrangement links TRBV6-5 to TRBJ2-1, with a weak D call TRBD2 (6 bases). The CDR3 loop reads CASSYDSGLRYNEQFF. DNA of the CDR3: TGTGCCAGCAGTTACGACTCCGGACTAAGATACAATGAGCAGTTCTTC.